This T cell receptor beta chain came from a study of a mutant IDH1 vaccine in newly diagnosed glioma (dated by TCRdb to the early 2020s). Regarding the complete study: Vaccination started 4-6 weeks after radiotherapy alone, or was given together with temozolomide cycles in the groups whose treatment included chemotherapy. The week-35 safety follow-up was designated visit V12, and the week-47 end of study was designated visit V13. Six visits were used for peripheral blood collection: V03 (baseline), V05, V07, V10, V12 and V13. The roughly 33 treated patients were around 60% male and around 40% female, with a mean age of approximately 40 years. Prior to enrollment, patients had been given standard therapy consisting of radiotherapy alone, temozolomide alone, or radiochemotherapy with temozolomide, with the combination given to most patients. Longitudinal TCRB deep sequencing was done for 25 treated patients, wherever samples were available for exploratory analyses. Study-wide findings and limitations: The authors stated that sample limitations prevented analyses of patient blood samples from being reproduced. Selection of PBMC samples for TCRB deep sequencing was based on availability. Immune responses induced by the vaccine were seen in around 93% of patients across multiple MHC alleles. Changes in the top peripheral T cell clonotypes picked up by TCRB sequencing did not appear to be linked to pseudoprogression.

This specimen's time point label, per the study, means: week 47, end of study. Each vaccine dose was 300 ug of a 20-mer mutant IDH1 peptide in Montanide, given subcutaneously with topical imiquimod. Eight vaccinations were administered to patients in weeks 1, 3, 5, 7, 11, 15, 19 and 23, corresponding to visits V03 through V10. Newly diagnosed WHO grade 3 or 4 IDH1-mutant astrocytomas showing loss of nuclear ATRX were present in the donors. The samples were drawn from NOA16, a multicentre, single-arm, open-label phase I trial in Germany that tested a mutant IDH1 peptide vaccine in humans for the first time. The DNeasy Blood and Tissue Kit was used to extract genomic DNA from EDTA blood for TCRB sequencing. About this clone: No cognate antigen has been identified for it. Per-base quality was not reported, and no clone a single base away is much larger than it.

Here V drops 8 bases and J drops 5 bases, and the junction holds 6 bases not matched to any gene. The germline V gene provides CDR1 SNHLY and CDR2 FYNNEI. Reading from cysteine to phenylalanine, the CDR3 counts 13 amino acids. The CDR3 DNA has 39 bases and is translated from base 1. To prepare the library, the immunoSEQ multiplex PCR assay was applied. Rearranged TCR beta chain sequences were amplified using the hsTCRB Kit according to the manufacturer's protocol. An Illumina MiSeq was used to sequence the TCRB libraries. Per the authors' processing: The proprietary platform of the kit vendor was used for demultiplexing, trimming and gene mapping. TCRdb stores this immuneACCESS table with in-frame sequences only. Part of the clones is absent; in the studies checked, under half of the shortfall reflects unresolved V genes, and no reason is known for the rest. The DNA was the basis for D and trimming; V, J and clone size are from that table. Present in this sample are more than 30,000 clones, roughly four fifths of which were seen just once. Around 28% of the sample lies in the top ten.

Sample: PBMCs, taken from a glioma patient whose treatment included an IDH1 peptide vaccine. The TCR originated in a man in his thirties or forties with glioma. The sequence links TRBV2 to TRBJ2-7, and TRBD2 aligns with 10 junction nucleotides. The sequenced DNA is TGTGCCAGCTCTCCCGGACTAGCGGACGAGCAGTACTTC. Translated, this gives CASSPGLADEQYF.